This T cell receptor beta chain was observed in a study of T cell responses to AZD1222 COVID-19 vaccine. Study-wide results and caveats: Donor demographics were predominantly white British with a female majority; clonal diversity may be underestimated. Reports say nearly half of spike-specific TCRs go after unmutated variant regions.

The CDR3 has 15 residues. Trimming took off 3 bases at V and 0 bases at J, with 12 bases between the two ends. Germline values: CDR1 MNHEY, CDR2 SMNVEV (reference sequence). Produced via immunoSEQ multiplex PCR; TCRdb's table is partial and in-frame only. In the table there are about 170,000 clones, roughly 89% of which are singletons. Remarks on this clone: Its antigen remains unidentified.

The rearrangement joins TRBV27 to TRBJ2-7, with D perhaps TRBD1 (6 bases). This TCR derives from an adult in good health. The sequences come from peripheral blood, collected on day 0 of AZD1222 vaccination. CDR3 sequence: CASSFSGASSYEQYF. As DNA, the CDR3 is TGTGCCAGCAGTTTTTCAGGGGCGAGCTCCTACGAGCAGTACTTC.